The 27 T cell receptor beta chains below were found in one sample sequenced in a study of T cells after yellow fever vaccination. TCRdb re-called the 5' RACE reads through MiXCR, storing one row per CDR3 protein. The data contain about 340,000 distinct CDR3 sequences, around 12% of them singletons. This specimen was CD4+ T cells sorted from PBMCs, taken 15 days after the yellow fever booster vaccination. The receptors were gathered from a man younger than 35 who received the YFV17D yellow fever vaccine.

V and J are TRBV12-3 or TRBV12-4 and TRBJ1-1; D uncertain. The CDR3 length is 14 residues. Deletions cut 2 bases from V and 0 bases from J, with 7 bases between. Here the CDR3 reads CASSLLAVNTEAFF. The CDR3 DNA reads TGTGCCAGCAGTTTATTGGCGGTGAACACTGAAGCTTTCTTT.

This clonotype was counted only a few times. V usage is TRBV7-9 and J usage is TRBJ2-5; weak D call: TRBD2 (6 bases). The CDR3 consists of 16 residues. Germline values: CDR1 SEHNR, CDR2 FQNEAQ (reference sequence). V was shortened by 1 base and J by 3 bases, with 15 bases between the two germline ends. The CDR3 protein is CASSLEGLDPEETQYF. The CDR3 nucleotides are TGTGCCAGCAGCTTAGAGGGACTGGACCCTGAAGAGACCCAGTACTTC.

The CDR3 region is CASRNRGGAGFF. DNA for the CDR3: TGTGCCAGCAGAAATCGCGGGGGGGCGGGGTTCTTC. The chain couples TRBV6-5 to TRBJ2-1; 9 bases are shared with TRBD2. The CDR3 has 12 residues. The V gene's germline CDR1 is MNHEY and CDR2 SVGAGI. V gave up 6 bases and J gave up 15 bases; unmatched junction bases: 9.

The chain carries TRBV5-1 and TRBJ1-1; no clear D. Trimming shortened V by 10 bases and J by 1 base, and 14 bases separated the two germline ends. The CDR3 spans 13 residues. CDR1 SGHRS and CDR2 YFSETQ come from the germline V gene. CDR3 sequence reads: CAGRAGENTEAFF. For the CDR3, the DNA is TGCGCCGGGAGGGCAGGAGAGAACACTGAAGCTTTCTTT.

This clonotype was seen a handful of times. V and J are TRBV4-2 and TRBJ2-1, with 7 nucleotides matching TRBD2. With 0 bases clipped from V and 6 bases from J, the junction kept 8 bases outside the gene matches. The germline V gene has CDR1 LGHNA and CDR2 YNFKEQ. There are 16 residues in the CDR3. CDR3 amino acids: CASSQEGTMIRNEQFF. As DNA, the CDR3 is TGTGCCAGCAGCCAAGAAGGGACTATGATACGCAATGAGCAGTTCTTC.

The gene calls are TRBV5-1 and TRBJ2-3, with 13 bases fitting TRBD2. The CDR3 runs to 17 residues. Germline V CDR1 and CDR2: SGHRS, YFSETQ. The trim removed 3 bases at V and 2 bases at J, leaving 6 bases unmatched. The CDR3 region is CASSWGLAGTLTDTQYF. For the CDR3, the DNA is TGCGCCAGCAGCTGGGGACTAGCGGGGACCCTCACAGATACGCAGTATTTT.

This clonotype was seen repeatedly, ten times or more. The chain couples TRBV5-1 to TRBJ2-7; 10 nucleotides agree with TRBD1. V was clipped by 4 bases and J by 5 bases; unmatched bases: 9. The CDR3 sequence is 15 residues long. Germline V lookup: CDR1 SGHRS, CDR2 YFSETQ. This chain's CDR3 is CASSDPGQGFDEQYF. CDR3 sequence (DNA): TGCGCCAGCAGCGACCCGGGACAGGGGTTCGACGAGCAGTACTTC.

This clonotype has ten or more counts. The rearrangement joins TRBV27 to TRBJ2-7; D is ambiguous. CDR3 size: 12 residues. Trimming took off 2 bases at V and 3 bases at J, with 5 bases between the two ends. CDR1 and CDR2 (germline): MNHEY, SMNVEV (reference sequence). CDR3 sequence (DNA): TGTGCCAGCAGTTTAAGGTACTACGAGCAGTACGTC. Translation gives CASSLRYYEQYV.

The chain carries TRBV10-3 and TRBJ1-2; D call uncertain. V gave up 2 bases and J gave up 6 bases, with 16 bases separating them. Per germline, CDR1 ENHRY and CDR2 SYGVKD. This CDR3 has 15 amino acids. The chain's CDR3 is CAISEGDFVGNGYTF. CDR3 bases: TGTGCCATCAGTGAGGGTGATTTCGTGGGGAATGGCTACACCTTC.

This chain joins TRBV7-2 and TRBJ1-3, with unresolved D. With 5 bases removed from V and 0 bases from J, the gap between germline ends came to 14 bases. Germline loops: CDR1 SGHTA, CDR2 FQGNSA. The CDR3 runs to 16 residues. CDR3 loop: CASSDGPPTSGNTIYF. CDR3 sequence (DNA): TGTGCCAGCAGCGACGGACCCCCGACCTCTGGAAACACCATATATTTT. Supplemented by reference TRBV7-2 and TRBJ1-3, the full variable domain reads GAGVSQSPSNKVTEKGKDVELRCDPISGHTALYWYRQSLGQGLEFLIYFQGNSAPDKSGLPSDRFSAERTGGSVSTLTIQRTQQEDSAVYLCASSDGPPTSGNTIYFGEGSWLTVV.

This clonotype was counted only a few times. The chain has TRBV3-1 and TRBJ1-1, with D hard to call. Germline V lookup: CDR1 LGHDT, CDR2 YNNKEL (reference sequence). The CDR3 extends over 14 amino acids. With 4 bases removed from V and 1 base from J, the gap between germline ends came to 10 bases. The CDR3 loop is CASSRLHKNTEAFF. CDR3 coding DNA: TGTGCCAGCAGCCGATTACATAAGAACACTGAAGCTTTCTTT.

In this sample, this clonotype turned up a few times. The chain carries TRBV11-1 and TRBJ2-7; TRBD1 aligns across 10 bases. The CDR3 extends over 17 amino acids. Losses at the gene ends were 5 bases for V and 2 bases for J; bases not matched to a gene: 12. Germline-derived CDR1 and CDR2 are SGHAT and FQDESV (reference sequence). In DNA, the CDR3 is TGTGCCAGCAGCCTTACACTCACCGGGACAGGGGCCTACGAGCAGTACTTC. Protein product: CASSLTLTGTGAYEQYF.

This clonotype was seen a handful of times. J is TRBJ1-1 and V is TRBV6-2 or TRBV6-3; 9 nucleotides match TRBD1. Trimming at V came to 5 bases and at J to 10 bases, leaving 8 bases not matched to a gene. The CDR3 covers 13 residues. Per germline, CDR1 MNHEY and CDR2 SVGEGT. In nucleotides, the CDR3 is TGTGCCAGCAGTAAACAGGGGGCGCTGCTAGCTTTCTTT. Amino acid sequence: CASSKQGALLAFF.

This rearrangement joins TRBV6-5 to TRBJ2-6; no firm D call. The V end lost 1 base, the J end lost 0 bases, and 13 bases lay between the germline ends. CDR1 and CDR2 (germline): MNHEY, SVGAGI. The CDR3 has 18 residues. CDR3 in amino acids: CASSYWAKSTSGANVLTF. In DNA, the CDR3 is TGTGCCAGCAGTTACTGGGCCAAGTCCACCTCTGGGGCCAACGTCCTGACTTTC.

This clonotype was seen a handful of times. The chain carries TRBV7-9 and TRBJ1-1; 7 nucleotides agree with TRBD1. This CDR3 contains 14 residues. Germline loops: CDR1 SEHNR, CDR2 FQNEAQ (reference sequence). J lost 5 bases, V lost 3 bases, and 6 bases had no gene match. The CDR3 protein is CASSFTGVGTEAFF. The DNA of the CDR3 is TGTGCCAGCAGCTTCACAGGGGTGGGAACTGAAGCTTTCTTT.

This clonotype has just a few counts. J is TRBJ2-7 and V is TRBV20-1; tentative D call: TRBD1 (6 bases). In germline, CDR1 is DFQATT, CDR2 SNEGSKA (reference sequence). This CDR3 contains 14 residues. V was cut by 0 bases and J by 5 bases, with 14 bases left in between. The CDR3 protein is CSARDPDSPHEQYV. CDR3 coding DNA: TGCAGTGCTAGAGATCCGGACAGCCCCCACGAGCAGTACGTC.

The chain recombines TRBV20-1 with TRBJ2-5; 12 positions match TRBD2. The CDR3 is 15 residues long. The germline V gene has CDR1 DFQATT and CDR2 SNEGSKA (reference sequence). The J segment lost 2 bases and the V segment lost 4 bases, leaving 5 bases of the junction unmatched. CDR3 sequence reads: CSANGLAGKQETQYF. In nucleotides, the CDR3 is TGCAGTGCTAACGGACTAGCGGGGAAACAAGAGACCCAGTACTTC.

The J gene is TRBJ1-5, the V gene TRBV20-1; D is perhaps TRBD1 (5 bases). The length of the CDR3 is 15 residues. V was shortened by 5 bases and J by 2 bases, with 16 bases between the two germline ends. From germline, CDR1 is DFQATT and CDR2 SNEGSKA (reference sequence). The CDR3 DNA follows: TGCAGTGCTCCTTCCAGGCAGGGAGGCAATCAGCCCCAGCATTTT. Amino acid sequence: CSAPSRQGGNQPQHF.

This clonotype has more than one count but fewer than ten. V usage is TRBV7-9 and J usage is TRBJ1-1; tentative D call: TRBD1 (5 bases). The CDR3 is 12 amino acids. CDR1 and CDR2 from the germline V gene are SEHNR and FQNEAQ (reference sequence). With 8 bases removed from V and 5 bases from J, the gap between germline ends came to 12 bases. CDR3 in DNA: TGTGCCAGCGTTCGGACATTTACTGAAGCTTTCTTT. Protein: CASVRTFTEAFF.

The chain joins TRBV24-1 to TRBJ2-1; no firm D call. Trimming stripped 1 base from V and 4 bases from J, with 4 bases between. This CDR3 contains 13 residues. Germline lookup yields CDR1 KGHDR and CDR2 SFDVKD. The CDR3 DNA follows: TGTGCCACCAGTGATTTTAAGTACAATGAGCAGTTCTTC. It yields the protein CATSDFKYNEQFF.

J is TRBJ1-2 and V is TRBV6-1; maybe TRBD1 (5 bases). Germline CDR1 reads MNHNS; CDR2 reads SASEGT. The CDR3 contains 15 residues. Deletions cut 7 bases from V and 2 bases from J, with 17 bases between. The CDR3: CASTPTEFSNYGYTF. CDR3 coding DNA: TGTGCCAGCACCCCGACAGAGTTCTCCAACTATGGCTACACCTTC.

V is TRBV7-9 and J is TRBJ1-4; D gene ambiguous. The CDR3 runs 14 residues. Per the germline V gene, CDR1 is SEHNR and CDR2 is FQNEAQ (reference sequence). The V end lost 4 bases, the J end lost 8 bases, and 14 bases lay between the germline ends. The CDR3 DNA follows: TGTGCCAGCAGCTCCGGATTTGACGGGGAAAAACTGTTTTTT. Encoded protein: CASSSGFDGEKLFF.

This clonotype was found a few times. The CDR3 coding sequence is TGTGCCAGCTCACCGTCGAAGGTCGGCTACACCTTC. Translated: CASSPSKVGYTF. This chain joins TRBV18 and TRBJ1-2; D unresolved. CDR3 size: 12 residues. CDR1 and CDR2 (germline): KGHSH, LQKENI. Trimming removed 3 bases from V and 8 bases from J, with 10 bases in between.

This clonotype was recorded a few times. The CDR3 protein is CASSLNARSGNTIYF. CDR3 in DNA: TGTGCCAGCAGCTTAAACGCCCGCTCTGGAAACACCATATATTTT. The gene calls are TRBV7-2 and TRBJ1-3; no clear D gene. This CDR3 contains 15 residues. Looked up from germline, CDR1 is SGHTA and CDR2 is FQGNSA. V gave up 2 bases and J gave up 0 bases, with 8 bases separating them. The full variable domain, in which reference TRBV7-2 and TRBJ1-3 provide the parts outside the CDR3, is GAGVSQSPSNKVTEKGKDVELRCDPISGHTALYWYRQSLGQGLEFLIYFQGNSAPDKSGLPSDRFSAERTGGSVSTLTIQRTQQEDSAVYLCASSLNARSGNTIYFGEGSWLTVV.

This clonotype has ten or more counts. The J gene is TRBJ2-7, the V gene TRBV27; weak D call: TRBD1 (6 bases). V was trimmed by 6 bases and J by 1 base, leaving 10 bases between them. CDR1 and CDR2 from the germline V gene are MNHEY and SMNVEV (reference sequence). The CDR3 covers 13 residues. The CDR3 loop is CASRSTGSYEQYF. The CDR3 nucleotides are TGTGCCAGCAGGTCGACAGGTTCCTACGAGCAGTACTTC.

This clonotype has more than one count but fewer than ten. The chain combines TRBV23-1 with TRBJ2-7; D remains ambiguous. TRBV23-1 is placed among ORFs of uncertain function. The CDR3 consists of 11 residues. V lost 7 bases, J lost 3 bases, and 7 bases lay in between. Here the CDR3 reads CASKTFYEQYF. CDR3 bases: TGCGCCAGCAAGACTTTCTACGAGCAGTACTTC.

This clonotype was picked up many times. This sequence joins TRBV7-7 and TRBJ2-5; TRBD2 agrees at 15 bases. Germline V gene sequence: CDR1 SSHAT, CDR2 FNYEAQ (reference sequence). V trimming: 5 bases; J trimming: 4 bases; junction bases outside the gene matches: 5. The CDR3 totals 16 residues. CDR3 DNA: TGTGCCAGCAGCCGGACTAGCGGGGGGGCCTCAGAGACCCAGTACTTC. Protein product: CASSRTSGGASETQYF.